The 16 T cell receptor beta chains presented below share a single source sample, sequenced in a study of early T cells in non-severe SARS-CoV-2 infection. Each CDR3 protein is one row after TCRdb ran MiXCR on the 5' RACE reads. This table holds approximately 120,000 distinct CDR3 sequences, 15% found once. Sequencing was done on a sample of whole blood. The receptors here all came from an adult who was a healthcare worker with PCR-confirmed SARS-CoV-2 infection or an uninfected control (not recorded which).

As for this clonotype: The junction departs from the called germline gene at one end, perhaps through a read error. The chain carries TRBV30 and TRBJ1-1, with 7 bases fitting TRBD1. Germline values: CDR1 GTSNPN, CDR2 SVGIG (reference sequence). CDR3 length equals 11 residues. CDR3 sequence: CAWSRTGEALF. Here the CDR3 DNA reads TGTGCCTGGAGTAGGACAGGTGAAGCTCTCTTT.

There are many counts of this clonotype. The chain carries TRBV9 and TRBJ1-1; D remains unclear. This CDR3 comprises 13 residues. Germline CDR1 is SGDLS and CDR2 is YYNGEE. V dropped 4 bases and J dropped 3 bases, with 10 bases sitting between them. CDR3 nucleotides: TGTGCCAGCAGCAGTCATGGAGACACTGAAGCTTTCTTT. This sequence encodes CASSSHGDTEAFF.

The J gene is TRBJ1-2, the V gene TRBV12-3 or TRBV12-4; the D is unclear. V was pared by 6 bases and J by 6 bases, with 14 bases between. This CDR3 comprises 13 residues. The CDR3 loop is CASSASLWNGYTF. For the CDR3, the DNA is TGTGCCAGCAGCGCTTCCCTCTGGAATGGCTACACCTTC.

V usage is TRBV14 and J usage is TRBJ2-1; D perhaps matches TRBD1 (6 bases). V was shortened by 11 bases and J by 0 bases, with 14 bases between the two germline ends. Germline lookup yields CDR1 SGHDN and CDR2 FVKESK. This CDR3 is 14 amino acids long. The CDR3 reads CAVGDTSSYNEQFF. The CDR3 DNA reads TGTGCCGTAGGGGACACGAGCTCCTACAATGAGCAGTTCTTC.

In its sample, this clonotype was seen a few times. The V gene is TRBV12-5, the J gene TRBJ2-2; possible D gene TRBD2, 5 bases. This CDR3 region has 14 residues. Germline V gives CDR1 LGHNT, CDR2 FRNRAP. Trimming took 8 bases from V and 6 from J, leaving 16 bases between them. CDR3: CASREEATAGELFF. The CDR3 DNA reads as TGTGCTAGTCGCGAGGAGGCAACGGCCGGGGAGCTGTTTTTT.

The table lists this clonotype with many counts. This sequence joins TRBV18 and TRBJ2-7, with a tentative D call TRBD1 (6 bases). V dropped 3 bases and J dropped 0 bases, with 12 bases sitting between them. Per germline, CDR1 KGHSH and CDR2 LQKENI. This CDR3 is built from 15 residues. The CDR3 coding sequence is TGTGCCAGCTCACCGAACAGGGTTGGCTCCTACGAGCAGTACTTC. This sequence encodes CASSPNRVGSYEQYF.

This clonotype was recorded many times. In DNA form, the CDR3 reads TGTGCCAGCAGTTTGGGTCACTTCCAAGAGACCCAGTACTTC. Its translation is CASSLGHFQETQYF. The genes are TRBV12-3 or TRBV12-4 and TRBJ2-5; D not resolved. The length of the CDR3 is 14 residues. With 3 bases removed from V and 1 base from J, the gap between germline ends came to 9 bases.

This clonotype appeared once. The chain employs TRBV6-2 or TRBV6-3 and TRBJ2-7; 8 bases fit TRBD2. Trimming cost V 2 bases and J 5 bases; bases outside gene matches: 8. Germline V lookup: CDR1 MNHEY, CDR2 SVGEGT. The CDR3 has 15 amino acids. The CDR3, as DNA: TGTGCCAGCAGTTACGGAGGGAGCGGGGGCAACGAGCAGTACTTC. Its protein product is CASSYGGSGGNEQYF.

The rearrangement links TRBV7-9 to TRBJ2-7; no clear D. Trimming removed 3 bases at V and 4 bases at J, with 22 bases between. Germline assignment: CDR1 SEHNR and CDR2 FQNEAQ (reference sequence). The CDR3 has 17 residues. CDR3 in DNA: TGTGCCAGCAGCTTCCCCCGTAAAACACCGAGCACGTACGAGCAGTACTTC. It codes for CASSFPRKTPSTYEQYF.

This sequence joins TRBV30 and TRBJ1-2; D remains ambiguous. This CDR3 has 12 amino acids. V lost 7 bases to trimming and J lost 6 bases, with 15 bases between them. CDR1 GTSNPN and CDR2 SVGIG come from the germline V gene (reference sequence). The CDR3 coding sequence is TGTGCCTCCCAACATACAAGGAATGGCTACACCTTC. It codes for CASQHTRNGYTF.

This clonotype has a handful of counts. V is TRBV15 and J is TRBJ1-1; the match to TRBD1 covers 10 bases. Unmatched junction bases numbered 8, after V lost 3 bases and J lost 10 bases. Germline assignment: CDR1 LNHNV and CDR2 YYDKDF (reference sequence). This CDR3 has 14 amino acids. The CDR3, as DNA: TGTGCCACCAGCAGTCGGACAGGGGGATTAGTAGCTTTCTTT. This encodes CATSSRTGGLVAFF.

This chain links TRBV7-6 with TRBJ1-1; D unresolved. The CDR3 covers 14 residues. The V end was cut by 3 bases, the J end by 3 bases, with 11 bases between. CDR1 and CDR2 from the germline V gene are SGHVS and FNYEAQ. This CDR3 is CASSLGGVYTEAFF. The CDR3 DNA sequence: TGTGCCAGCAGCTTGGGCGGAGTTTACACTGAAGCTTTCTTT.

This clonotype occurred a few times. This chain connects TRBV30 to TRBJ2-3; TRBD2 agrees at 9 bases. This CDR3 contains 17 residues. After removal of 0 bases from V and 3 bases from J, the junction contained 10 bases not matched to a gene. Germline V gene data show CDR1 as GTSNPN and CDR2 as SVGIG (reference sequence). The CDR3 sequence: CAWSVSASGERTDTQYF. The CDR3 DNA sequence: TGTGCCTGGAGTGTATCGGCTAGCGGGGAGCGGACAGATACGCAGTATTTT. The variable domain in full, with the rest retrieved from reference TRBV30 and TRBJ2-3, is SQTIHQWPATLVQPVGSPLSLECTVEGTSNPNLYWYRQAAGRGLQLLFYSVGIGQISSEVPQNLSASRPQDRQFILSSKKLLLSDSGFYLCAWSVSASGERTDTQYFGPGTRLTVL.

The chain has TRBV11-2 and TRBJ2-7, with D perhaps matching TRBD1 (5 bases). The germline V and J ends were trimmed by 4 bases and 4 bases, with 14 bases remaining between them. From germline, CDR1 is SGHAT and CDR2 FQNNGV. The CDR3 contains 14 residues. CDR3 DNA: TGTGCCAGCAGCTCCCTATGGGGCAGTTACGAGCAGTACTTC. This translates into CASSSLWGSYEQYF.

The gene calls are TRBV6-6 and TRBJ2-3; 9 bases map to TRBD2. Germline CDR1 and CDR2: MNHNY and SVGAGI (reference sequence). The CDR3 runs 17 residues. V lost 0 bases to trimming and J lost 2 bases; unmatched junction nucleotides: 6. CDR3 nucleotide sequence: TGTGCCAGCAGTTACTCGAGTAGCGGGGGCAACACAGATACGCAGTATTTT. This encodes CASSYSSSGGNTDTQYF.

This clonotype was observed a few times. V usage is TRBV18 and J usage is TRBJ2-3; TRBD1 matches 7 bases. The CDR3 runs 14 residues. Germline values: CDR1 KGHSH, CDR2 LQKENI. Trimming removed 1 base from V and 5 bases from J; junction bases left unmatched: 3. CDR3 sequence: CASSPRQGEDTQYF. The CDR3, as DNA: TGTGCCAGCTCACCACGGCAGGGGGAAGATACGCAGTATTTT. Full variable domain (outside the CDR3, taken from reference TRBV18 and TRBJ2-3): NAGVMQNPRHLVRRRGQEARLRCSPMKGHSHVYWYRQLPEEGLKFMVYLQKENIIDESGMPKERFSAEFPKEGPSILRIQQVVRGDSAAYFCASSPRQGEDTQYFGPGTRLTVL.